The clone carrying this T cell receptor beta chain has a count of ten or more. Using RNA template, CDR3s of TCR alpha and beta were amplified with iRepertoire arm-PCR. TCRdb passed the multiplex PCR reads through MiXCR, listing each CDR3 protein once. The table has more than 85,000 distinct CDR3 sequences, under 30% seen once; the top ten hold about a third. Deletions cut 0 bases from V and 2 bases from J, with 7 bases between. This CDR3 comprises 15 residues. Per germline, CDR1 MGHRA and CDR2 YSYEKL. This entry is derived from a study of glioma-infiltrating T cells. The source is a human donor with low-grade glioma or glioblastoma, undergoing nonglioma brain surgery, or in good health (not recorded which). Sequences were obtained from glioma tissue, nonneoplastic brain tissue, or PBMCs (not recorded which). This chain links TRBV4-1 with TRBJ1-4; D is unclear. DNA for the CDR3: TGCGCCAGCAGCCAAGACGGTTACACTAATGAAAAACTGTTTTTT. As protein: CASSQDGYTNEKLFF.